These T cell receptor beta chains were read from a single sample in a study of blood T cell repertoires in COVID-19. Sequencing used immunoSEQ multiplex PCR; TCRdb keeps in-frame clones, though not all of them. The sample has fewer than 250,000 clones; roughly 79% are singletons. The sample was PBMCs or T cells enriched from blood (not recorded which). These receptors were taken from a woman aged 50 to 60 with acute COVID-19. The CDR3 runs from the conserved cysteine through the conserved F or W. The order of the fields is J gene, V gene, CDR3 protein.

J gene: TRBJ2-7
V gene: TRBV6-5
CDR3 protein: CASSYPSGVNSYEQYF

J gene: TRBJ2-5
V gene: TRBV7-7
CDR3 protein: CASSLGQGGQETQYF

J gene: TRBJ2-7
V gene: TRBV6-5
CDR3 protein: CASNGQGRSYEQYF

J gene: TRBJ1-1
V gene: TRBV18
CDR3 protein: CASSPIHINTEAFF

J gene: TRBJ2-1
V gene: TRBV19
CDR3 protein: CASSEGGGNLGEQFF

J gene: TRBJ2-7
V gene: TRBV18
CDR3 protein: CASSGGSYEQYF

J gene: TRBJ2-2
V gene: TRBV5-1
CDR3 protein: CASSLLAGGPNTGELFF

J gene: TRBJ1-3
V gene: TRBV6-1
CDR3 protein: CASSGLPGGSGNTIYF

J gene: TRBJ2-7
V gene: TRBV19
CDR3 protein: CASSLNPGPGIEQYF

J gene: TRBJ2-7
V gene: TRBV6-5
CDR3 protein: CASSTGGREQYF

J gene: TRBJ1-1
V gene: TRBV6-6
CDR3 protein: CASSSTGEEAFF

J gene: TRBJ2-7
V gene: TRBV5-1
CDR3 protein: CASSLGAAGLYEQYF

J gene: TRBJ2-3
V gene: TRBV18
CDR3 protein: CASSPLQGAGDTQYF

J gene: TRBJ2-3
V gene: TRBV19
CDR3 protein: CASSSRLAGDPDTQYF

J gene: TRBJ1-5
V gene: TRBV30
CDR3 protein: CAWAGGADGNQPQHF

J gene: TRBJ2-5
V gene: TRBV6-5
CDR3 protein: CACKPTGKETQYF

J gene: TRBJ2-3
V gene: TRBV7-2
CDR3 protein: CASSFSAGAGTDTQYF

J gene: TRBJ1-5
V gene: TRBV28
CDR3 protein: CASSLGTGSYSNQPQHF

J gene: TRBJ1-6
V gene: TRBV19
CDR3 protein: CASSIRPGGQGIQNSYNSPLHF

J gene: TRBJ2-4
V gene: TRBV14
CDR3 protein: CASSQGLIEGEAKNIQYF

J gene: TRBJ2-7
V gene: TRBV29-1
CDR3 protein: CSVAAGAAEQYF

J gene: TRBJ1-5
V gene: TRBV4-1
CDR3 protein: CASSQETRGHQPQHF

J gene: TRBJ1-2
V gene: TRBV27
CDR3 protein: CASSPYSIGTGLYGYTF

J gene: TRBJ1-1
V gene: TRBV28
CDR3 protein: CLTGGRNTEAFF

J gene: TRBJ2-5
V gene: TRBV7-2
CDR3 protein: CASSLAGGKETQYF

J gene: TRBJ1-4
V gene: TRBV28
CDR3 protein: CASSLQPSYEKLFF

J gene: TRBJ1-1
V gene: TRBV6-5
CDR3 protein: CASSSGGRNTEAFF

J gene: TRBJ2-7
V gene: TRBV24-1
CDR3 protein: CATSDAQGALEQYF

J gene: TRBJ2-7
V gene: TRBV5-6
CDR3 protein: CASNRGLHEQYF

J gene: TRBJ2-2
V gene: TRBV3-1/TRBV3-2
CDR3 protein: CASSQPRRETSNTGELFF

J gene: TRBJ2-2
V gene: TRBV11-2
CDR3 protein: CASSFGGELFF

J gene: TRBJ1-1
V gene: TRBV2
CDR3 protein: CASSERQSKNTEAFF

J gene: TRBJ1-5
V gene: TRBV20-1
CDR3 protein: CSASQQQPQHF

J gene: TRBJ2-7
V gene: TRBV18
CDR3 protein: CASSQWDRGKAYEQYF

J gene: TRBJ2-1
V gene: TRBV2
CDR3 protein: CASTGLGPDEQFF

J gene: TRBJ2-2
V gene: TRBV7-9
CDR3 protein: CASSEASGGGNTGELFF

J gene: TRBJ1-1
V gene: TRBV7-2
CDR3 protein: CASIIWWKGGVGAFF

J gene: TRBJ1-1
V gene: TRBV6-5
CDR3 protein: CASSYSPRNTEAFF

J gene: TRBJ2-7
V gene: TRBV20-1
CDR3 protein: CSAPKTSRQYF

J gene: TRBJ1-2
V gene: TRBV4-3
CDR3 protein: CASSQGLVGAEGYTF

J gene: TRBJ1-2
V gene: TRBV27
CDR3 protein: CASSYLGTGAFGYTF

J gene: TRBJ1-1
V gene: TRBV5-1
CDR3 protein: CASSFTGVGTEAFF

J gene: TRBJ1-4
V gene: TRBV12-3/TRBV12-4
CDR3 protein: CASSWAGNEKLFF

J gene: TRBJ2-1
V gene: TRBV7-3
CDR3 protein: CASSPIAGGTYNEQFF

J gene: TRBJ2-7
V gene: TRBV28
CDR3 protein: CASSNPGRYEQYF

J gene: TRBJ2-5
V gene: TRBV2
CDR3 protein: CASSESDWKTQYF

J gene: TRBJ2-3
V gene: TRBV6-2/TRBV6-3
CDR3 protein: CASTPLSGGLGTQYF

J gene: TRBJ2-7
V gene: TRBV11-2
CDR3 protein: CASSLGTSGGPEQYF

J gene: TRBJ2-2
V gene: TRBV14
CDR3 protein: CASSQEGVPGELFF